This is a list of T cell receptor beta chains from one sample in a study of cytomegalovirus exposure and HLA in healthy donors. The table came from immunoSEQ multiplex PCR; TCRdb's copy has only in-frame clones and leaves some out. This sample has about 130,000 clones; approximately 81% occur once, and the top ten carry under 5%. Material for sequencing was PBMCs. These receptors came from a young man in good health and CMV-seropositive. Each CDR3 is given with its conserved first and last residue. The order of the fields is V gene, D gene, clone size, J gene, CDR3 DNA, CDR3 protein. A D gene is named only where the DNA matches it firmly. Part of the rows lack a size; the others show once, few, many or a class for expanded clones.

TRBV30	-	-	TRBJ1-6	TGTGCCTGGAGGGGGGACACCCCTGGCGGTCTCCTCCACTTT	CAWRGDTPGGLLHF
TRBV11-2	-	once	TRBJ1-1	TGTGCCAGCAGAGGGGCGCACGCTGAAGCTTTCTTT	CASRGAHAEAFF
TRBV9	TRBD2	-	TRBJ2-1	TGTGCCAGCAGCGTAACAGCGGGAGAATTTTATGAGCAGTTCTTC	CASSVTAGEFYEQFF
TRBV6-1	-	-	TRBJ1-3	TGTGCCAGCAGTGTAGACAATTTATCTGGAAACACCATATATTTT	CASSVDNLSGNTIYF
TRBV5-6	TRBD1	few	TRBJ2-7	TGTGCCAGCAGCGACGGGACAGGGGGCATCTACGAGCAGTACTTC	CASSDGTGGIYEQYF
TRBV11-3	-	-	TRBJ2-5	TGTGCCAGCAGCCCGCCCGACCGGGTAGGCCAAGAGACCCAGTACTTC	CASSPPDRVGQETQYF
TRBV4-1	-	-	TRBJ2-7	TGCGCCAGCAGCCAAGGGACCCCAGGGGACGAGCAGTACTTC	CASSQGTPGDEQYF
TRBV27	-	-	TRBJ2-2	TGTGCCAGCGCGAAACTGGCCGCGGACACCGGGGAGCTGTTTTTT	CASAKLAADTGELFF
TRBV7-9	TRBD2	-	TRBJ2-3	TGTGCCAGCAGCTTAGCCAAGGCGGGAGAGTTGGCGCAGTATTTT	CASSLAKAGELAQYF
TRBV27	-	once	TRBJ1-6	TGTGCCAGCAGTTGGGCCGAGTCCTATAATTCACCCCTCCACTTT	CASSWAESYNSPLHF
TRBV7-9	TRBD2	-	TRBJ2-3	TGTGCCAGCAGCTTAGATGGGACTACTACAGATACGCAGTATTTT	CASSLDGTTTDTQYF
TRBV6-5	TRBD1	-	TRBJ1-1	TGTGCCAGCCGCGACAGGGTCAACACTGAAGCTTTCTTT	CASRDRVNTEAFF
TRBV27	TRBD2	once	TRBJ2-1	TGTGCCAGCAGTTTCGGACTAGCGGCGCACAATGAGCAGTTCTTC	CASSFGLAAHNEQFF
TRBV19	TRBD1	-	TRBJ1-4	TGTGCCAGTACCTGGACGACAGGGGATAATGAAAAACTGTTTTTT	CASTWTTGDNEKLFF
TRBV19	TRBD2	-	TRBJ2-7	TGTGCCAGTAGTATCGGGGGGTCCTACGAGCAGTACTTC	CASSIGGSYEQYF
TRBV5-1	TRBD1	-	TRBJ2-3	TGCGCCAGCAGCTTAGGACAGGGCATTACAGATACGCAGTATTTT	CASSLGQGITDTQYF
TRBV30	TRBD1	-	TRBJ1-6	TGTGCCTGGCAGGCAGGGGGCCGTAATTCACCCCTCCACTTT	CAWQAGGRNSPLHF
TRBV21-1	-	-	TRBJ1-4	TGTGCCAGCAGCTGCTACAGGGTTGGGGAAAAACTGTTTTTT	CASSCYRVGEKLFF
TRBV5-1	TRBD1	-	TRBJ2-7	TGCGCCAGCAGCTTGGGGACAGGGGCCTACGAGCAGTACTTC	CASSLGTGAYEQYF
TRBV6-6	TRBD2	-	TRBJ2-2	TGTGCCAGCCGGGGGAGGGGAGGGGACACCGGGGAGCTGTTTTTT	CASRGRGGDTGELFF
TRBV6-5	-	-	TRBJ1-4	TGTGCCAGCAGTTACAGGAGCAATGAAAAACTGTTTTTT	CASSYRSNEKLFF
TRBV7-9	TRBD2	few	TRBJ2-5	TGTGCCAGCAGCATCCATCCCGGGGAGGGACCCACATTCTTTGAGACCCAGTACTTC	CASSIHPGEGPTFFETQYF
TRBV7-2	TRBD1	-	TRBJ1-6	TGTGCCAGCAGCCCCCACCCGACAGGGGGTTCACCCCTCCACTTT	CASSPHPTGGSPLHF
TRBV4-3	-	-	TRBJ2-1	TGCGCCAGCAGCCAAGATATCCCCAGCGTTACCTACAATGGGCAGTTCTTC	CASSQDIPSVTYNGQFF
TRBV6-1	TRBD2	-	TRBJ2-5	TGTGCCAGCAGAGGACTAGCGGGATCGATCGAGACCCAGTACTTC	CASRGLAGSIETQYF
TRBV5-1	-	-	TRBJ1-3	TGCGCCAGCAGTGAGGGTGTGGGTGGAAACACCATATATTTT	CASSEGVGGNTIYF
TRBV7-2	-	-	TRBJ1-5	TGTGCCAGCAGCCGGCTCGGGGGGAGCAATCAGCCCCAGCATTTT	CASSRLGGSNQPQHF
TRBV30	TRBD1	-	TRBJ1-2	TGTGCCTGGACCGGGGGGTCTCCTGGGACAGGTCGATATGGCTACACCTTC	CAWTGGSPGTGRYGYTF
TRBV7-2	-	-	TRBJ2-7	TGTGCCAGCACACTTACCCAGGGCTCCTACGAGCAGTACTTC	CASTLTQGSYEQYF
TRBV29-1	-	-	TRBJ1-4	TGCAGCGTGGGCGGTTGGGGGCCTAATGAAAAACTGTTTTTT	CSVGGWGPNEKLFF
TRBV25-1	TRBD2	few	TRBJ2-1	TGTGCCAGCAGTGACGGACTAGCGTTGAATGAGCAGTTCTTC	CASSDGLALNEQFF
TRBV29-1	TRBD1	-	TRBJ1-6	TGCAGCGTTGGGACAGGGGATGGGGGTTCACCCCTCCACTTT	CSVGTGDGGSPLHF
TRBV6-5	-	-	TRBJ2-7	TGTGCCAGCAGGGACATTGTCTACGAGCAGTACTTC	CASRDIVYEQYF
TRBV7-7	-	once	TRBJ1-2	TGTGCCAGCAGCTTAGGCCCGCGGGGGGAGGGCTATGGCTACACCTTC	CASSLGPRGEGYGYTF
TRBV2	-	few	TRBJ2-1	TGTGCCAGCAGTGAGGAGGGGGCCACCTACAATGAGCAGTTCTTC	CASSEEGATYNEQFF
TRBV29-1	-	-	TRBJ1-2	TGCAGCGTTGAAGTCGGCGCCCCGGGACAAGACCGTTTCGGCTACACCTTC	CSVEVGAPGQDRFGYTF
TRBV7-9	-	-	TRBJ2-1	TGTGCCAGCAGCTTATCAGGGACTCGGGAGCAGTTCTTC	CASSLSGTREQFF
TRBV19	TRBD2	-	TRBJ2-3	TGTGCCAGTAGGAAACCGGGACTAGCCACAGATACGCAGTATTTT	CASRKPGLATDTQYF
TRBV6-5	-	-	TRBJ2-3	TGTGCCAGCCAAAGACAGACAACCACAGATACGCAGTATTTT	CASQRQTTTDTQYF
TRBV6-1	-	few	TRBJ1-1	TGTGCCAGCAGCCTTATCTATCGACTGGACACTGAAGCTTTCTTT	CASSLIYRLDTEAFF
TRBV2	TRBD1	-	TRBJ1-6	TGTGCCAGCGGACAGGGGCGGTCACCCCTCCACTTT	CASGQGRSPLHF
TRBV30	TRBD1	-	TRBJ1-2	TGTGCCTGGAGTAGGGGACAGGGGGTGAATGGCTACACCTTC	CAWSRGQGVNGYTF
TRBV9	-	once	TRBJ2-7	TGTGCCAGCAGCGTGGCGGAGGGCCCCTCCTACGAGCAGTACTTC	CASSVAEGPSYEQYF
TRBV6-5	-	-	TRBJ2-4	TGTGCCAGCAGTTATGGGAGCATTCAGTACTTC	CASSYGSIQYF
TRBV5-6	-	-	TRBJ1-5	TGTGCCAGCAGTTTGGTCATCTGGGGGACTATGCAGCCCCAGCATTTT	CASSLVIWGTMQPQHF
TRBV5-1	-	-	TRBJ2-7	TGCGCCAGCAGCTCCTTGGGGCCCATGACCTACGAGCAGTACTTC	CASSSLGPMTYEQYF
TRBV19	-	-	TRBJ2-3	TGTGCCAGTAGTCTGCGGGTTAGCACAGATACGCAGTATTTT	CASSLRVSTDTQYF
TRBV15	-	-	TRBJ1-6	TGTGCCACCAGCAGAGGGGCAGGGAATTCACCCCTCCACTTT	CATSRGAGNSPLHF
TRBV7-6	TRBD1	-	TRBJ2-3	TGTGCCAGCAGCTTCGTCCCCGGGGAGCGTTATGGGACAGGGTTAACAGATACGCAGTATTTT	CASSFVPGERYGTGLTDTQYF
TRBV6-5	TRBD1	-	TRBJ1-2	TGTGCCATACGGACAGGGGGCTATGGCTACACCTTC	CAIRTGGYGYTF
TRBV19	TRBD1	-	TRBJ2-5	TGTGCCAGTAGTATTAGGCTGGGACAGGTCCAAGAGACCCAGTACTTC	CASSIRLGQVQETQYF
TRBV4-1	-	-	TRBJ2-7	TGCGCCAGCAGCCAAGATTTTTTAGGGCGGGTGAGCGAGCAGTACTTC	CASSQDFLGRVSEQYF
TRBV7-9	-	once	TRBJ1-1	TGTTCCAGCAGCTTAGATGTGGGCTATAACACTGAAGCTTTCTTT	CSSSLDVGYNTEAFF
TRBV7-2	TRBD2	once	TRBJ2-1	TGTGCCAGCAGCAGCGGGGCCTACAATGAGCAGTTCTTC	CASSSGAYNEQFF
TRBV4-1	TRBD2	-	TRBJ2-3	TGCGCCAGCAGCCAAGGTGGAGCGGGGAGTTCTGGTACGCAGTATTTT	CASSQGGAGSSGTQYF
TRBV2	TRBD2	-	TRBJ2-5	TGTGCCAGCAGTGGACTAGCGGGGACCCAGTACTTC	CASSGLAGTQYF
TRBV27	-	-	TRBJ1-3	TGTGCCAGCAGTTTGGCCCCCGGGGGGGCGACTGGAAACACCATATATTTT	CASSLAPGGATGNTIYF